This entry lists 27 T cell receptor beta chains sequenced from one sample in a study of blood T cell repertoires in COVID-19. TCRdb's table, derived via immunoSEQ multiplex PCR, lists solely in-frame clones and lacks some. This sample yields 100,000 to 150,000 clones, of which 81% are seen a single time; approximately 17% belongs to the top ten. The sequenced sample consisted of peripheral blood. The receptors shown here come from a man between 25 and 39 years old with COVID-19, enrolled during active disease.

The rearrangement links TRBV19 to TRBJ2-1, with TRBD2 identical over 11 bases. Per the germline V gene, CDR1 is LNHDA and CDR2 is SQIVND (reference sequence). Germline trimming cut 6 bases from V and 9 bases from J; bases unmatched to any gene: 7. CDR3 length: 14 amino acids. DNA for the CDR3: TGTGCCAGTAGAGTTAGCGGGGGGGCGATTGAGCAGTTCTTC. Amino acid sequence: CASRVSGGAIEQFF.

This chain joins TRBV3-1 (or the pseudogene TRBV3-2) and TRBJ2-7, with 7 positions matching TRBD2. CDR3 length: 16 residues. Germline assignment: CDR1 LGHDT and CDR2 YNNKEL (reference sequence). The trim removed 0 bases at V and 4 bases at J, leaving 9 bases unmatched. The CDR3 spells CASSQDLGLAVYEQYF. The CDR3 DNA follows: TGTGCCAGCAGCCAAGATCTCGGGCTAGCGGTGTACGAGCAGTACTTC.

The chain recombines TRBV5-4 with TRBJ2-7; 12 nucleotides agree with TRBD2. Germline V gene sequence: CDR1 SGHNT, CDR2 YYREEE (reference sequence). This CDR3 spans 16 amino acids. After removal of 4 bases from V and 3 bases from J, the junction contained 8 bases not matched to a gene. The CDR3, as DNA: TGTGCCAGCAGCAGTTCTAGCGGGAGGGCCTTCTACGAGCAGTACTTC. Translated, it gives CASSSSSGRAFYEQYF. The full variable domain, in which reference TRBV5-4 and TRBJ2-7 provide the parts outside the CDR3, is ETGVTQSPTHLIKTRGQQVTLRCSSQSGHNTVSWYQQALGQGPQFIFQYYREEENGRGNFPPRFSGLQFPNYSSELNVNALELDDSALYLCASSSSSGRAFYEQYFGPGTRLTVT.

The chain has TRBV19 and TRBJ1-2, with D tentatively TRBD1 (5 bases). V lost 4 bases to trimming and J lost 7 bases, with 10 bases between them. The CDR3 has 12 amino acids. The germline V gene has CDR1 LNHDA and CDR2 SQIVND (reference sequence). CDR3 sequence (DNA): TGTGCCAGTAGTAGCGGGGGAGGTGGCTACACCTTC. Translation gives CASSSGGGGYTF.

This chain connects TRBV7-9 to TRBJ2-7, with 9 bases lining up with TRBD1. This CDR3 has 14 amino acids. The V segment lost 1 base and the J segment 5 bases; nucleotides outside the gene matches: 3. Germline CDR1 SEHNR, CDR2 FQNEAQ (reference sequence). For the CDR3, the DNA is TGTGCCAGCAGCTTAGTCGGGACAGGGAACGAGCAGTACTTC. Translating gives CASSLVGTGNEQYF.

This clone has just one count. The chain couples TRBV29-1 to TRBJ2-3, with 11 bases fitting TRBD2. Germline V gene sequence: CDR1 SQVTM, CDR2 ANQGSEA. This CDR3 has 17 amino acids. V was clipped by 1 base and J by 5 bases; unmatched bases: 11. CDR3 loop: CSVEVVGSGGAGDTQYF. DNA for the CDR3: TGCAGCGTTGAAGTCGTAGGTAGCGGGGGGGCTGGAGATACGCAGTATTTT.

This clone came up many times. This chain joins TRBV4-3 and TRBJ1-1; D uncertain. The CDR3 is made up of 15 amino acids. The germline V and J ends were trimmed by 0 bases and 6 bases, with 14 bases remaining between them. The germline V gene has CDR1 LGHNA and CDR2 YSLEER. The CDR3: CASSQDLSSGAEAFF. Here the CDR3 DNA reads TGCGCCAGCAGCCAAGATTTGAGTAGTGGTGCTGAAGCTTTCTTT.

This sequence joins TRBV6-6 and TRBJ2-4; 11 bases are shared with TRBD1. The trim removed 5 bases at V and 1 base at J, leaving 7 bases unmatched. From germline, CDR1 is MNHNY and CDR2 SVGAGI (reference sequence). The CDR3 consists of 17 residues. CDR3 loop: CASSRTGGGWAKNIQYF. CDR3 bases: TGTGCCAGCAGTCGGACAGGGGGCGGTTGGGCCAAAAACATTCAGTACTTC.

The V and J genes are TRBV27 and TRBJ1-2, with D unresolved. With 3 bases removed from V and 4 bases from J, the gap between germline ends came to 15 bases. Germline values: CDR1 MNHEY, CDR2 SMNVEV (reference sequence). The CDR3 has 15 amino acids. The CDR3 DNA reads TGTGCCAGCAGTTTTAAGGCCGGAGGTGGCTATGGCTACACCTTC. Protein product: CASSFKAGGGYGYTF.

The chain couples TRBV25-1 to TRBJ1-6; D possibly corresponds to TRBD1 (6 bases). The CDR3 sequence is 17 residues long. The germline V gene encodes CDR1 MGHDK and CDR2 SYGVNS. The V end lost 2 bases, the J end lost 0 bases, and 11 bases lay between the germline ends. This CDR3 reads CASSEGDRSSYNSPLHF. For the CDR3, the DNA is TGTGCCAGCAGTGAAGGAGACAGGAGCTCCTATAATTCACCCCTCCACTTT.

V and J are TRBV9 and TRBJ2-7; TRBD1 matches 7 bases. The CDR3 sequence is 14 residues long. The junction had 6 bases not matched to a gene; V was cut back by 3 bases and J by 3 bases. Germline V gives CDR1 SGDLS, CDR2 YYNGEE. The CDR3 DNA sequence: TGTGCCAGCAGCGGGGTAACAGGGGACTACGAGCAGTACTTC. It codes for CASSGVTGDYEQYF.

This clone appeared a few times. V usage is TRBV27 and J usage is TRBJ2-2; D uncertain. V lost 4 bases, J lost 3 bases, and 9 bases lay in between. The CDR3 is made up of 14 amino acids. Germline V gene lookup returns CDR1 MNHEY and CDR2 SMNVEV (reference sequence). The DNA of the CDR3 is TGTGCCAGCAGTTGGCTAGACGACACCGGGGAGCTGTTTTTT. Its translation is CASSWLDDTGELFF.

This rearrangement joins TRBV28 to TRBJ1-2; tentatively, D is TRBD1 (5 bases). Trimming pared 7 bases from V and 1 base from J, leaving 13 bases between. In germline, CDR1 is MDHEN, CDR2 SYDVKM. This CDR3 has 14 amino acids. Here the CDR3 reads CASMVSGGNYGYTF. The CDR3 DNA reads as TGTGCCAGCATGGTTTCGGGGGGTAACTATGGCTACACCTTC.

The chain recombines TRBV11-3 with TRBJ1-6, with a tentative D call TRBD1 (6 bases). The CDR3 runs 16 residues. The ends were cut back, 2 bases at V and 8 bases at J, with 16 bases in the middle. Germline loops: CDR1 SGHNT, CDR2 YENEEA. The DNA of the CDR3 is TGTGCCAGCAGCTTATATAGTTCAGGGGCAGATTCACCCCTCCACTTT. This encodes CASSLYSSGADSPLHF.

J is TRBJ2-2 and V is TRBV9; TRBD2 matches at 9 bases. Germline V lookup: CDR1 SGDLS, CDR2 YYNGEE. The CDR3 extends over 14 amino acids. Unmatched junction bases numbered 3, after V lost 5 bases and J lost 4 bases. As DNA, the CDR3 is TGTGCCAGCAGTCCTAGCGGGGCCACCGGGGAGCTGTTTTTT. Protein sequence: CASSPSGATGELFF.

The chain carries TRBV6-1 and TRBJ2-7; perhaps TRBD2 as D (6 bases). The length of the CDR3 is 15 residues. Germline loops: CDR1 MNHNS, CDR2 SASEGT. V lost 3 bases to trimming and J lost 2 bases, with 14 bases between them. The CDR3 spells CASSEGGGDPYEQYF. The DNA of the CDR3 is TGTGCCAGCAGTGAGGGAGGCGGAGACCCCTACGAGCAGTACTTC.

In its sample, this clone was seen a few times. The V call is TRBV15, the J call TRBJ1-4; 8 nucleotides align to TRBD1. The V and J ends lost 0 bases and 1 base, in that order; junction bases with no gene match: 7. This CDR3 comprises 18 residues. Germline V lookup: CDR1 LNHNV, CDR2 YYDKDF (reference sequence). CDR3 residues: CATSRDFAGGLTNEKLFF. In DNA, the CDR3 is TGTGCCACCAGCAGAGATTTCGCAGGGGGCTTAACTAATGAAAAACTGTTTTTT. The full variable domain, its missing parts supplied by reference TRBV15 and TRBJ1-4, is DAMVIQNPRYQVTQFGKPVTLSCSQTLNHNVMYWYQQKSSQAPKLLFHYYDKDFNNEADTPDNFQSRRPNTSFCFLDIRSPGLGDTAMYLCATSRDFAGGLTNEKLFFGSGTQLSVL.

The J gene is TRBJ2-3, the V gene TRBV6-6; 12 bases are shared with TRBD2. CDR1 and CDR2 (germline): MNHNY, SVGAGI (reference sequence). After removal of 6 bases from V and 3 bases from J, the junction contained 4 bases not matched to a gene. The CDR3 is 15 residues long. CDR3 residues: CASRSTSGSTDTQYF. CDR3 DNA sequence: TGTGCCAGCAGGTCGACTAGCGGGAGTACAGATACGCAGTATTTT.

This chain connects TRBV10-2 to TRBJ2-3; TRBD1 aligns across 7 bases. V shed 3 bases, J shed 6 bases, and the junction held 0 bases outside the gene matches. Germline values: CDR1 WSHSY, CDR2 SAAADI. The CDR3 spans 12 residues. The CDR3 bases are TGCGCCAGCAGTGACAGGGGGGATACGCAGTATTTT. Protein sequence: CASSDRGDTQYF.

This chain connects TRBV4-3 to TRBJ2-3; D remains ambiguous. Trimming pared 0 bases from V and 2 bases from J, leaving 6 bases between. Germline CDR1 and CDR2: LGHNA and YSLEER. This CDR3 is 14 amino acids long. CDR3 loop: CASSQDTDTDTQYF. The CDR3 DNA follows: TGCGCCAGCAGCCAAGATACAGACACAGATACGCAGTATTTT.

This chain uses TRBV3-1 (or the pseudogene TRBV3-2) with TRBJ1-1, with D possibly matching TRBD1 (6 bases). Germline V gives CDR1 LGHDT, CDR2 YNNKEL (reference sequence). CDR3 length equals 13 residues. Trimming cost V 1 base and J 5 bases, with 8 bases left between them. CDR3 sequence: CASSQATGTEAFF. The CDR3 bases are TGTGCCAGCAGCCAAGCTACAGGGACTGAAGCTTTCTTT.

The chain links TRBV9 to TRBJ2-2; TRBD1 matches at 8 bases. Germline assignment: CDR1 SGDLS and CDR2 YYNGEE. The CDR3 spans 17 residues. V shed 4 bases, J shed 2 bases, and the junction held 10 bases outside the gene matches. As DNA, the CDR3 is TGTGCCAGCAGCAAGATAGGGCAGGGGGCCAACACCGGGGAGCTGTTTTTT. It yields the protein CASSKIGQGANTGELFF.

The chain recombines TRBV7-9 with TRBJ1-2, with D possibly matching TRBD1 (5 bases). Germline CDR1 is SEHNR and CDR2 is FQNEAQ (reference sequence). The ends were cut back, 2 bases at V and 2 bases at J, with 9 bases in the middle. The CDR3 contains 14 residues. The CDR3 loop is CASSLPGGNYGYTF. The CDR3 bases are TGTGCCAGCAGCTTACCGGGGGGAAACTATGGCTACACCTTC.

The chain combines TRBV19 with TRBJ1-2, with D unclear. Trimming pared 7 bases from V and 5 bases from J, leaving 11 bases between. Germline values: CDR1 LNHDA, CDR2 SQIVND (reference sequence). This CDR3 has 12 amino acids. The CDR3 DNA follows: TGTGCCAGTACCCCCGGAGTTTATGGCTACACCTTC. Protein product: CASTPGVYGYTF.

The chain employs TRBV24-1 and TRBJ1-2, with 12 bases lining up with TRBD1. This CDR3 is built from 16 residues. Losses at the gene ends were 6 bases for V and 7 bases for J; bases not matched to a gene: 11. Germline V gene data show CDR1 as KGHDR and CDR2 as SFDVKD. CDR3 DNA sequence: TGTGCCACCAGTACACCATGGGACAGGGGGCTTGGTGGCTACACCTTC. Protein sequence: CATSTPWDRGLGGYTF.

The V call is TRBV11-2, the J call TRBJ2-7, with 8 nucleotides matching TRBD2. This CDR3 is built from 14 residues. CDR1 is SGHAT and CDR2 is FQNNGV in the germline V gene. The J segment lost 2 bases and the V segment lost 1 base, leaving 1 base of the junction unmatched. CDR3: CASSLVGRAYEQYF. The CDR3, as DNA: TGTGCCAGCAGCTTAGTCGGGAGGGCCTACGAGCAGTACTTC.

V is TRBV5-6 and J is TRBJ2-7, with 8 bases matching TRBD1. J was trimmed by 1 base and V by 0 bases; bases with no gene match: 6. Germline V gene sequence: CDR1 SGHDT, CDR2 YYEEEE. This CDR3 is 16 amino acids long. In DNA form, the CDR3 reads TGTGCCAGCAGCTTGGCCGCTACAGGGGGGTCCTACGAGCAGTACTTC. Residues: CASSLAATGGSYEQYF.